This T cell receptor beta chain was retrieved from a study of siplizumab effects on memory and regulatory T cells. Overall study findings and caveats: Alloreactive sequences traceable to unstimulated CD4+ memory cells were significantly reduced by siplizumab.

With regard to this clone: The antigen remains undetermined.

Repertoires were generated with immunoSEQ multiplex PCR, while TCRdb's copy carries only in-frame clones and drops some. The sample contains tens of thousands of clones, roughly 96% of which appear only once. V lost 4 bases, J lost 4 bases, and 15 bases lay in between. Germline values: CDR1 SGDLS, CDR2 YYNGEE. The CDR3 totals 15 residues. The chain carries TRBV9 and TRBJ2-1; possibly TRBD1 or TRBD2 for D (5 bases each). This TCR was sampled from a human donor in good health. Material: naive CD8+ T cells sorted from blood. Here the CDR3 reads CASSRDGVEYNEQFF. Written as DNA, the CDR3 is TGTGCCAGCAGCCGGGACGGGGTTGAATACAATGAGCAGTTCTTC.